Reported below is one TCR beta chain. Its antigen is not identified. In the PCR, 60 Vbeta and 13 Jbeta primers were used. This table comes from immunoSEQ multiplex PCR, and its TCRdb copy is limited to in-frame clones, with some not included. The table shows around 140,000 clones, with over 60% occurring only once. Germline V gene lookup returns CDR1 KGHSH and CDR2 LQKENI. The CDR3 spans 17 residues. The ends were cut back, 6 bases at V and 0 bases at J, with 19 bases in the middle. The data were taken from a study of cytomegalovirus exposure and HLA in healthy donors. Study results and caveats: Per a prior analysis, the majority of TCR beta V segments were productive roughly 87% or roughly 30% of the time. Roughly uniform depth of sequencing across donors was assumed in presence/absence analyses. Most subjects' HLA-A and HLA-B alleles were reportedly predicted from TCR beta sequences.

The origin of this receptor is a woman aged 55-69 years in good health and CMV-seronegative. The chain has TRBV18 and TRBJ2-3; D is perhaps TRBD2 (6 bases). The sequencing sample was made of PBMCs. The CDR3 nucleotides read TGTGCCAGCTCTCAACTTGTTGCGGGAACTAGCACAGATACGCAGTATTTT. This translates into CASSQLVAGTSTDTQYF.